These 10 T cell receptor beta chains came from one sample sequenced in a study of beta chain features in type 1 diabetes. Expressed TCRB transcripts were sequenced after all isolated RNA was converted to cDNA. Only in-frame clones appear in the TCRdb table, and some are missing; sequencing was by immunoSEQ multiplex PCR. The sample consists of 450,000 to 600,000 clones, about 29% of them appearing once. Sequencing used naive CD4+ T cells from blood. Receptors were obtained from a young man in good health.

This clone was seen more than once but under ten times. This same CDR3 is encoded by further DNA sequences in the sample. This chain links TRBV9 with TRBJ2-5; D ambiguous. The V end was cut by 0 bases, the J end by 3 bases, with 6 bases between. The CDR3 extends over 13 amino acids. CDR1 is SGDLS, CDR2 YYNGEE, per germline. The CDR3 DNA follows: TGTGCCAGCAGCGTAGGGCCAGAAGAGACCCAGTACTTC. Translation: CASSVGPEETQYF.

This clone came up a few times. J is TRBJ2-3 and V is TRBV5-4; the match to TRBD2 covers 7 bases. The junction had 7 bases not matched to a gene; V was cut back by 4 bases and J by 5 bases. The germline V gene has CDR1 SGHNT and CDR2 YYREEE (reference sequence). The CDR3 is 14 residues long. CDR3 nucleotides: TGTGCCAGCAGCCGTCGGACTAGTCTAGATACGCAGTATTTT. Translated: CASSRRTSLDTQYF.

This clone has only a few counts. The V call is TRBV7-2, the J call TRBJ2-3; unclear D gene. The CDR3 consists of 12 residues. Germline V gene data show CDR1 as SGHTA and CDR2 as FQGNSA. The V and J ends lost 1 base and 5 bases respectively, with 4 bases between them. The CDR3 sequence: CASSLVRDTQYF. The CDR3 DNA reads TGTGCCAGCAGCTTAGTTCGAGATACGCAGTATTTT.

The chain recombines TRBV27 with TRBJ2-1; D might be TRBD2 (6 bases). The CDR3 totals 13 residues. CDR1 is MNHEY and CDR2 is SMNVEV in the germline V gene (reference sequence). V gave up 2 bases and J gave up 7 bases, with 9 bases separating them. The CDR3 sequence: CASSLGLRNEQFF. The CDR3 coding sequence is TGTGCCAGCAGTTTAGGACTACGAAATGAGCAGTTCTTC.

About this clone itself: Distinct nucleotide sequences in the sample also encode this CDR3. J is TRBJ2-1 and V is TRBV29-1; D is unclear. This CDR3 is 16 amino acids long. Looked up from germline, CDR1 is SQVTM and CDR2 is ANQGSEA. Between the trimmed V and J ends, which lost 6 bases and 0 bases, there was a span of 18 bases. CDR3 protein: CSVDPLSDNSYNEQFF. CDR3 bases: TGCAGCGTAGATCCCCTGAGTGACAACTCCTACAATGAGCAGTTCTTC.

The gene calls are TRBV5-1 and TRBJ1-2; 9 bases fit TRBD1. Germline CDR1 SGHRS, CDR2 YFSETQ. The CDR3 is 14 residues long. The V gene end was trimmed by 4 bases and the J gene end by 1 base; junction bases not matched to a gene: 2. The CDR3 loop is CASSQGQGNYGYTF. The CDR3 nucleotides are TGCGCCAGCAGCCAGGGACAGGGTAACTATGGCTACACCTTC.

A few counts support this clone. This chain uses TRBV15 with TRBJ2-1; 7 positions match TRBD1. The length of the CDR3 is 14 residues. Germline V lookup: CDR1 LNHNV, CDR2 YYDKDF (reference sequence). The V segment lost 7 bases and the J segment 6 bases; nucleotides outside the gene matches: 9. The CDR3 is CATILGDRFNEQFF. For the CDR3, the DNA is TGTGCCACCATCCTCGGGGACAGATTCAATGAGCAGTTCTTC.

This clone was detected a few times. The chain couples TRBV7-2 to TRBJ1-3; D is uncertain. Trimming cost V 5 bases and J 6 bases, with 11 bases left between them. Per germline, CDR1 SGHTA and CDR2 FQGNSA. The CDR3 is made up of 13 amino acids. In DNA form, the CDR3 reads TGTGCCAGCAGCCCCCTCGACGAAAACACCATATATTTT. As protein: CASSPLDENTIYF.

This chain connects TRBV15 to TRBJ1-2; no definite D call. The V gene lost 4 bases and the J gene lost 1 base, with 4 bases spanning the gap. Per the germline V gene, CDR1 is LNHNV and CDR2 is YYDKDF (reference sequence). CDR3 size: 12 residues. CDR3 amino acids: CATSINNYGYTF. The CDR3 DNA sequence: TGTGCCACCAGCATTAATAACTATGGCTACACCTTC.

This clone was detected only a few times. The chain joins TRBV6-6 to TRBJ2-5; D gene ambiguous. V shed 0 bases and J shed 4 bases, with 9 bases lying between them. This CDR3 contains 14 residues. Germline CDR1 and CDR2: MNHNY and SVGAGI (reference sequence). The CDR3 nucleotides are TGTGCCAGCAGTTACTCGACCCCCTTAGAGACCCAGTACTTC. It specifies CASSYSTPLETQYF.